Listed below are T cell receptor beta chains from one sample, sequenced in a study of blood T cell repertoires in COVID-19. Using immunoSEQ multiplex PCR, the repertoire was profiled, and TCRdb retains in-frame clones only, with some absent. Of some 46,000 clones detected, 75% to 90% appear once; the ten largest clones hold around 7.4%. The sample consisted of peripheral blood. Receptors were obtained from a man aged 60 to 69 with active COVID-19. CDR3s include the opening cysteine and the closing phenylalanine or tryptophan. D genes are given only for firm matches. Some rows mark clone size as missing; the rest say once, few, many or name a class of expanded clone.

v_call	cdr3_length	j_call	d_call	clone_size	cdr3_nt	cdr3_aa
TRBV4-2	13	TRBJ2-3	-	-	TGTGCCAGCAGCCAAGGACACAGAGATACGCAGTATTTT	CASSQGHRDTQYF
TRBV5-6	13	TRBJ2-1	TRBD1	-	TGTGCCAGCAGCTCGACAGGGGATGGGGAGCAGTTCTTC	CASSSTGDGEQFF
TRBV11-3	16	TRBJ2-3	-	-	TGTGCCAGCAGCCCTGAGACGGGGATTGACGCAGATACGCAGTATTTT	CASSPETGIDADTQYF
TRBV19	13	TRBJ1-1	-	-	TGTGCCAGTAGCCCTGGCGGAACGTATGAAGCTTTCTTT	CASSPGGTYEAFF
TRBV7-2	12	TRBJ2-3	-	-	TGTGCCAGCAGCTCTAGCACAGATACGCAGTATTTT	CASSSSTDTQYF
TRBV6-5	14	TRBJ1-2	TRBD1	-	TGTGCCAGCATTAGACAGGGGCTCTACTATGGCTACACCTTC	CASIRQGLYYGYTF
TRBV2	15	TRBJ2-3	-	-	TGTGCCAGCAGTCCCCGGGGGGCTCACACAGATACGCAGTATTTT	CASSPRGAHTDTQYF
TRBV27	15	TRBJ2-7	TRBD2	-	TGTGCCAGCAGTTTATTGTCCAGCGGGAGTGACGAGCAGTACTTC	CASSLLSSGSDEQYF
TRBV7-8	14	TRBJ2-4	TRBD2	-	TGTGCCAGCAGCTTTGGCGGGGGGGGTTACATTCAGTACTTC	CASSFGGGGYIQYF
TRBV5-4	15	TRBJ2-1	TRBD1	once	TGTGCCAGCAGCAGCCGGGACAGGGGGCTGAATGAGCAGTTCTTC	CASSSRDRGLNEQFF
TRBV6-6	13	TRBJ2-7	TRBD2	-	TGTGCCAGCAGCGGACTAGCGTACTACGAGCAGTACTTC	CASSGLAYYEQYF
TRBV19	14	TRBJ1-5	TRBD1	-	TGTGCCAGTAGAGAACAGGGGGCCAATCAGCCCCAGCATTTT	CASREQGANQPQHF
TRBV23-1	14	TRBJ1-5	-	-	TGCGCCAGCAGTCCTCTCCCAGGGAACATCGCCCAGCATTTT	CASSPLPGNIAQHF
TRBV15	13	TRBJ2-5	-	-	TGTGCCACCAGCAGAGATAGACAAGAGACCCAGTACTTC	CATSRDRQETQYF
TRBV6-2/TRBV6-3	11	TRBJ2-7	-	-	TGTGCCAGCAGTTGGGCAAGCGAGCAGTACTTC	CASSWASEQYF
TRBV10-3	14	TRBJ2-1	TRBD2	-	TGTGCCATCAGTGGACTAGCGGCGGGCTATGAGCAGTTCTTC	CAISGLAAGYEQFF
TRBV28	13	TRBJ2-7	-	once	TGTGCCAGCAGTTTACCGGGAAGATACGAGCAGTACTTC	CASSLPGRYEQYF
TRBV6-2/TRBV6-3	19	TRBJ1-5	TRBD1	few	TGTGCCAGCAGCCATCACTCCGGGACAGGGACCCTTAGCAATCAGCCCCAGCATTTT	CASSHHSGTGTLSNQPQHF
TRBV6-5	14	TRBJ1-2	-	-	TGTGCCAGCAGTTACTCGTCGGGTAACTATGGCTACACCTTC	CASSYSSGNYGYTF
TRBV7-9	14	TRBJ2-4	TRBD1	-	TGTGCCAGCAGCAAGACAGGGACCAAAAACATTCAGTACTTC	CASSKTGTKNIQYF
TRBV19	13	TRBJ2-1	TRBD2	-	TGTGCCATTGGGACTAGCGGGTTGAATGAGCAGTTCTTC	CAIGTSGLNEQFF
TRBV19	15	TRBJ1-1	TRBD1	-	TGTGCCAGTAGTAGGGGGACAGGGTACGGCACTGAAGCTTTCTTT	CASSRGTGYGTEAFF